The clone carrying this TCR beta chain showed up just once. This record belongs to a study of cytomegalovirus exposure and HLA in healthy donors. The PCR was carried out with 60 Vbeta primers and 13 Jbeta primers. Sequenced by immunoSEQ multiplex PCR; TCRdb stores in-frame clones only, minus some. The table has over 75,000 clones, around 80% seen once; the top ten hold 0.76%. The specimen sequenced was PBMCs. This clonotype was obtained from a woman aged 55-70 years in good health and CMV-seronegative.

The CDR3 reads CASSLTGDSNQPQHF. For the CDR3, the DNA is TGTGCCAGCAGTTTAACCGGGGATAGCAATCAGCCCCAGCATTTT. The rearrangement uses TRBV28 and TRBJ1-5; D is unresolved. Germline CDR1 reads MDHEN; CDR2 reads SYDVKM. V shed 2 bases and J shed 0 bases, with 8 bases lying between them. The CDR3 spans 15 residues.